These 5 T cell receptor beta chains came from one sample sequenced in a study of cytomegalovirus exposure and HLA in healthy donors. A multiplex PCR was run with 60 Vbeta primers and 13 Jbeta primers. The assay was immunoSEQ multiplex PCR, and TCRdb's table has in-frame clones only and misses some. The data contain roughly 290,000 clones, approximately 90% of them seen just once; the ten biggest clones take up roughly 2.3%. The source material was PBMCs. The source of these receptors is a woman between 18 and 29 years old in good health and CMV-seronegative.

The rearrangement uses TRBV19 and TRBJ2-6; possibly TRBD1 for D (6 bases). In germline, CDR1 is LNHDA, CDR2 SQIVND (reference sequence). The CDR3 has 16 amino acids. Trimming pared 0 bases from V and 4 bases from J, leaving 10 bases between. This CDR3 is CASSIETGTGANVLTF. The DNA of the CDR3 is TGTGCCAGTAGTATAGAAACAGGGACCGGGGCCAACGTCCTGACTTTC.

Note on this clone: At one of its ends the junction is not consistent with the germline gene, which may arise from a read error. The same CDR3 arises from other DNA sequences in this sample as well. V usage is TRBV6-1 and J usage is TRBJ1-6, with D perhaps matching TRBD1 (6 bases). The CDR3 spans 20 residues. Per germline, CDR1 MNHNS and CDR2 SASEGT. CDR3 sequence: CASSADSGHRTSSYNSPLHF. The CDR3 DNA reads TGTGCCAGCAGTGCCGACTCGGGACACCGTACCAGCTCCTATAATTCCCCCCTCCACTTT.

CDR3 bases: TGTGCCAGCAGGAGGGGCGGGGGGGCATCGTATGAGCAGTTCTTC. It codes for CASRRGGGASYEQFF. V gene TRBV2 combines with J gene TRBJ2-1; TRBD2 agrees at 9 bases. The CDR3 has 15 amino acids. Germline-derived CDR1 and CDR2 are SNHLY and FYNNEI. J was trimmed by 8 bases and V by 6 bases; bases with no gene match: 11.

The CDR3 nucleotides read TGCGCCAGCAGCTTGGGACTCCTCACCGGGGAGCTGTTTTTT. Protein sequence: CASSLGLLTGELFF. The chain joins TRBV5-1 to TRBJ2-2; D gene ambiguous. Germline V lookup: CDR1 SGHRS, CDR2 YFSETQ. Trimming stripped 0 bases from V and 4 bases from J, with 7 bases between. This CDR3 is 14 amino acids long.

The chain has TRBV10-3 and TRBJ2-3, with TRBD2 matching 13 bases. CDR1 is ENHRY, CDR2 SYGVKD, per germline. The CDR3 has 15 residues. V gave up 5 bases and J gave up 4 bases; unmatched junction bases: 3. The CDR3, as DNA: TGTGCCATCAGTACTAGCGGGGGGGCCTCAGATACGCAGTATTTT. This gives the protein CAISTSGGASDTQYF.